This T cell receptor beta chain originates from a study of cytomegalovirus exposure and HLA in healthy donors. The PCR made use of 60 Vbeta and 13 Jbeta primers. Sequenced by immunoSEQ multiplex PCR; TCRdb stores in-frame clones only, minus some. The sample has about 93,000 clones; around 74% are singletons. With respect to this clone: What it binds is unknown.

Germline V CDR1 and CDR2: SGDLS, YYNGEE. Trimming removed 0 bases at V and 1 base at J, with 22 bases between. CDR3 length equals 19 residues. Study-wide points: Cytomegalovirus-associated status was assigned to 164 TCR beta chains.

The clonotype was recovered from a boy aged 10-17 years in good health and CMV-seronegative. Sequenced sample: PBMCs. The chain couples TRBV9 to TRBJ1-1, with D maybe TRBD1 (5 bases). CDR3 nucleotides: TGTGCCAGCAGCGTAGTAGTACCCGGGACTTCCCAACCGAACACTGAAGCTTTCTTT. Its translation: CASSVVVPGTSQPNTEAFF. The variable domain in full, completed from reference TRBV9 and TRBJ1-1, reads DSGVTQTPKHLITATGQRVTLRCSPRSGDLSVYWYQQSLDQGLQFLIQYYNGEERAKGNILERFSAQQFPDLHSELNLSSLELGDSALYFCASSVVVPGTSQPNTEAFFGQGTRLTVV.